This T cell receptor beta chain appears in the sequencing data of a study of T cell changes during pregnancy in multiple sclerosis. Method: immunoSEQ multiplex PCR; TCRdb's copy keeps in-frame clones and lacks some. The table includes 32,000 or so clones, about 92% detected once. CDR1 is MGHRA, CDR2 YSYEKL, per germline. V shed 6 bases and J shed 2 bases, with 20 bases lying between them. This CDR3 has 16 amino acids. This TCR came from a female donor with multiple sclerosis, enrolled in a pregnancy study. The source was CD8+ T cells from peripheral blood mononuclear cells, collected in the first trimester of pregnancy. V gene TRBV4-1 combines with J gene TRBJ2-7, with a weak D call TRBD2 (6 bases). The CDR3 DNA follows: TGCGCCAGCAGGGCTAGCGAACAACTGTTTCCCTACGAGCAGTACTTC. The encoded protein is CASRASEQLFPYEQYF.